The TCR beta chain described here comes from a study of molecular identifiers for immune sequencing clone quantification. This clonotype was seen more than once but under ten times. The antigen is undetermined. Trimming pared 7 bases from V and 3 bases from J, leaving 21 bases between. This CDR3 has 17 amino acids. Germline values: CDR1 SGHAT, CDR2 FQNNGV. Making the bulk TCR libraries relied on previously described methods and listed TCR primers. TCRdb processed the PCR reads anew with MiXCR; each CDR3 protein has one entry. The table lists roughly 50,000 distinct CDR3 sequences, about 25% of them singletons. Whole-study results and caveats: One cell's worth of spiked Jurkat TCR RNA was reportedly detectable among 850,000 to 1,000,000 naive cells. Beyond 20 RNA copies, clones held over 97% of effector molecules, compared with under 1% in naive cells. A shared barcode on identical TCR molecules could lead to underestimated sizes for highly expanded clones.

This TCR was recovered from a human donor in good health. Some libraries in this study had Jurkat cell RNA spiked in. The sequencing input was naive CD8+ T cells from blood, with Jurkat cell RNA spiked in. Subset defined: FACS-sorted CD8+CD4-CCR7+CD45RA+ naive T cells. The chain combines TRBV11-2 with TRBJ2-2, with a possible D match to TRBD1 (6 bases). The CDR3 DNA reads TGTGCCAGCAAACCAACCCGGGACAAGTTTTACACCGGGGAGCTGTTTTTT. It encodes CASKPTRDKFYTGELFF.